This T cell receptor (beta chain) was observed in a study of neurological immune-mediated disorders. Overall study results and limits: Among expanded clones, no CDR3 amino acid sequences were shared across subjects, a pattern suggesting private repertoires in all groups.

This clonotype was counted only a few times. Its antigen is undetermined. The germline CDR1 and CDR2 sequences are LNHNV and YYDKDF (reference sequence). CDR3 length: 15 amino acids. V lost 1 base and J lost 0, with 9 bases in between. The time point: longitudinal time-point 1 (baseline). Individuals who volunteered at a blood bank located in Maryland, USA, made up the group of healthy controls. Unsorted libraries used 2 million PBMCs kept at -80 degrees C. Via MiXCR, TCRdb re-called the 5' RACE reads, giving one row per CDR3 protein. This sample has tens of thousands of distinct CDR3 sequences, with roughly 10% found just once.

Sequenced: PBMCs. This chain connects TRBV15 to TRBJ2-5; possible D gene TRBD2, 5 bases. The TCR originated in a man in his thirties or forties in good health. The DNA for the CDR3 is TGTGCCACCAGCAGAGTCCTCGGGAACCAAGAGACCCAGTACTTC. Translation: CATSRVLGNQETQYF.